What follows is one T cell receptor beta chain and its context. The antigen is unknown. CD45RO-negative cells were positively selected for CCR7, leaving out terminally differentiated effector memory CD45RA+ cells. Some clones are missing from TCRdb's copy, which holds only in-frame ones; the method was immunoSEQ multiplex PCR. The sample consists of roughly 1,800,000 clones, about 95% of them appearing once. This sample stems from a study of shared clonotypes between healthy human individuals. Study-wide results and limits: Few donors restricted represented genetic and exposure-history diversity. The expectation was that sequencing depth would affect clonotype sharing among donors. Non-shared clonotypes were found to have lower generation probabilities than the clonotypes that were shared by all four of the sorted-subset donors.

The CDR3 has 15 amino acids. Germline CDR1 MRHNA, CDR2 SNTAGT. The trim removed 3 bases at V and 7 bases at J, leaving 4 bases unmatched. The origin of this receptor is a man between 18 and 29 years old in good health. The rearrangement links TRBV6-4 to TRBJ2-1, with 12 bases that match TRBD2. Sample: naive CD8+ T cells sorted from blood. The chain's CDR3 is CASSDGLAGQNEQFF. CDR3 coding DNA: TGTGCCAGCAGTGATGGACTAGCGGGACAGAATGAGCAGTTCTTC.